One and the same sample provided the 8 T cell receptor beta chains below, sequenced in a study of shared clonotypes between healthy human individuals. The protocol was immunoSEQ multiplex PCR, while the TCRdb copy is restricted to in-frame clones and leaves out a portion. The repertoire holds 950,000 to 1,100,000 clones, with roughly 74% as singletons. The sequenced material came from memory CD4+ T cells from PBMCs. This sample's subset: CD45RA-negative fraction. These receptors were obtained from a man younger than 35 in good health. Some clones in this sample may be carry-over from other donors' samples.

The rearrangement links TRBV27 to TRBJ1-2; weak D call: TRBD1 (5 bases). V lost 7 bases to trimming and J lost 2 bases, with 14 bases between them. This CDR3 region has 14 residues. Germline CDR1 reads MNHEY; CDR2 reads SMNVEV (reference sequence). This chain's CDR3 is CASTSMTENYGYTF. The CDR3 DNA reads as TGTGCCAGCACCTCGATGACAGAGAACTATGGCTACACCTTC.

For the CDR3, the DNA is TGTGCCAGCAGCCCCAACAGGGGATCGAGCTATGGCTACACCTTC. Protein product: CASSPNRGSSYGYTF. The gene calls are TRBV5-6 and TRBJ1-2; TRBD1 matches at 7 bases. With V trimmed by 4 bases and J by 4 bases, 10 bases remained unmatched. Germline values: CDR1 SGHDT, CDR2 YYEEEE. The CDR3 loop spans 15 amino acids.

The gene calls are TRBV27 and TRBJ2-1; 8 bases fit TRBD1. Trimming removed 4 bases from V and 12 bases from J; junction bases left unmatched: 11. Germline loops: CDR1 MNHEY, CDR2 SMNVEV (reference sequence). This CDR3 is 14 amino acids long. The DNA for the CDR3 is TGTGCCAGCAGTTCCGTCAGGGGGCGCGTGGGGCAGTTCTTC. Protein sequence: CASSSVRGRVGQFF.

The J gene is TRBJ1-2, the V gene TRBV6-5; no clear D. Trimming removed 2 bases from V and 2 bases from J, with 15 bases in between. CDR1 and CDR2 from the germline V gene are MNHEY and SVGAGI. This CDR3 has 16 residues. The DNA of the CDR3 is TGTGCCAGCAGTTACCGGGTGGGCCCAGTCAACTATGGCTACACCTTC. It yields the protein CASSYRVGPVNYGYTF.

J is TRBJ2-7 and V is TRBV18; no reliable D call. The germline V gene has CDR1 KGHSH and CDR2 LQKENI. This CDR3 contains 11 residues. The ends were cut back, 1 base at V and 4 bases at J, with 2 bases in the middle. Here the CDR3 DNA reads TGTGCCAGCTCACCACAATACGAGCAGTACTTC. Encoded protein: CASSPQYEQYF.

The genes are TRBV5-1 and TRBJ1-4; tentative D call: TRBD1 (5 bases). This CDR3 spans 14 amino acids. Germline V gives CDR1 SGHRS, CDR2 YFSETQ. Trimming shortened V by 4 bases and J by 8 bases, and 15 bases separated the two germline ends. The CDR3, as DNA: TGCGCCAGCAGCATCGGCGGGAAGGGGGAAAAACTGTTTTTT. Protein sequence: CASSIGGKGEKLFF.

The sample holds one count of this clone. V and J are TRBV15 and TRBJ2-2; 7 nucleotides agree with TRBD2. The CDR3 is 19 residues long. Per germline, CDR1 LNHNV and CDR2 YYDKDF (reference sequence). V lost 0 bases and J lost 5; bases outside the gene matches: 15. CDR3 sequence: CATSRDYPGGGIPTGELFF. The DNA of the CDR3 is TGTGCCACCAGCAGAGATTATCCGGGAGGTGGGATTCCTACCGGGGAGCTGTTTTTT. The full variable domain, rest sourced from reference TRBV15 and TRBJ2-2, is DAMVIQNPRYQVTQFGKPVTLSCSQTLNHNVMYWYQQKSSQAPKLLFHYYDKDFNNEADTPDNFQSRRPNTSFCFLDIRSPGLGDTAMYLCATSRDYPGGGIPTGELFFGEGSRLTVL.

This clone has more than one count but fewer than ten. The rearrangement links TRBV29-1 to TRBJ1-1; no clear D gene. The CDR3 totals 13 residues. V shed 4 bases and J shed 3 bases, with 12 bases lying between them. Germline loops: CDR1 SQVTM, CDR2 ANQGSEA. CDR3 bases: TGCAGCGTTGGAGCGCAGAGGGACACTGAAGCTTTCTTT. It codes for CSVGAQRDTEAFF.